Listed below are T cell receptor beta chains from one sample, sequenced in a study of blood T cell repertoires in COVID-19. Profiling relied on immunoSEQ multiplex PCR, and the TCRdb table lists in-frame clones only, not all of them. The table shows 130,000 or so clones, with 88% occurring only once. The sample consisted of peripheral blood. The receptors shown here come from a human donor in a cohort sampled during active COVID-19. The CDR3 runs from the conserved cysteine through the conserved F or W. The D gene is left open where the match is weak. The listing skips clone size in some rows; elsewhere it reads once, few, many or a size class.

few	TRBJ2-7	TRBV9	TRBD1	CASSVETGQNYEQYF	TGTGCCAGCAGCGTAGAGACGGGACAGAACTACGAGCAGTACTTC
.	TRBJ2-7	TRBV5-1	.	CASSLNLVGVGYEQYF	TGCGCCAGCAGCCTTAACCTCGTCGGGGTTGGGTACGAGCAGTACTTC
.	TRBJ2-5	TRBV5-6	.	CASSLGAGRETQYF	TGTGCCAGCAGCTTGGGGGCGGGGAGGGAGACCCAGTACTTC
.	TRBJ2-7	TRBV2	.	CASDGAKRNSYEQYF	TGTGCCAGCGATGGCGCTAAGCGGAACTCCTACGAGCAGTACTTC
.	TRBJ2-5	TRBV28	.	CASSLLSQALRRGTQYF	TGTGCCAGCAGTTTACTAAGTCAAGCCCTGAGGAGGGGGACCCAGTACTTC
.	TRBJ1-2	TRBV30	.	CAWSAEGYGYTF	TGTGCCTGGAGTGCGGAGGGGTATGGCTACACCTTC
.	TRBJ1-2	TRBV7-2	TRBD1	CASSSGQGYGYTF	TGTGCCAGCAGCTCAGGACAGGGGTATGGCTACACCTTC
.	TRBJ2-1	TRBV11-2	TRBD2	CASSLEREVGWGTNEQFF	TGTGCCAGCAGCCTAGAACGGGAGGTAGGCTGGGGAACTAATGAGCAGTTCTTC
once	TRBJ2-1	TRBV5-1	.	CASSLDRQDEQFF	TGCGCCAGCAGCTTGGATCGACAGGATGAGCAGTTCTTC
.	TRBJ1-4	TRBV15	TRBD1	CATSEQGAGNEKLFF	TGTGCCACCAGCGAACAGGGGGCGGGTAATGAAAAACTGTTTTTT
few	TRBJ2-7	TRBV2	.	CASSEGRLTYEQYF	TGTGCCAGCAGTGAAGGCAGGTTAACCTACGAGCAGTACTTC
.	TRBJ2-7	TRBV19	.	CASSIGRTVRSDEQYF	TGTGCCAGTAGTATAGGACGGACTGTCAGGTCGGACGAGCAGTACTTC
.	TRBJ2-1	TRBV7-9	TRBD2	CASRAGRSSYNEQFF	TGTGCCAGCAGGGCCGGGAGGAGCTCCTACAATGAGCAGTTCTTC
once	TRBJ1-5	TRBV6-1	.	CASSEGGVSNQPQHF	TGTGCCAGCAGTGAAGGGGGAGTGAGCAATCAGCCCCAGCATTTT
.	TRBJ2-6	TRBV5-1	TRBD1	CASSSGTAHSGANVLTF	TGCGCCAGCAGTTCCGGGACAGCCCATTCTGGGGCCAACGTCCTGACTTTC
.	TRBJ2-7	TRBV11-2	.	CASSPPTGGDEQYF	TGTGCCAGCAGCCCCCCAACAGGGGGGGACGAGCAGTACTTC
.	TRBJ2-7	TRBV4-1	.	CASSETPRTEQYF	TGCGCCAGCAGCGAGACCCCTAGGACTGAGCAGTACTTC
.	TRBJ2-3	TRBV18	.	CASSPVGADTQYF	TGTGCCAGCTCACCGGTAGGGGCAGATACGCAGTATTTT
once	TRBJ1-1	TRBV29-1	.	CSVVGRLNTEAFF	TGCAGCGTTGTGGGGAGACTGAACACTGAAGCTTTCTTT
.	TRBJ1-5	TRBV25-1	.	CASSPGGIGPQHF	TGTGCCAGCAGTCCTGGGGGGATCGGGCCCCAGCATTTT
.	TRBJ2-5	TRBV7-9	TRBD1	CASSLGGQGDGKETQYF	TGTGCCAGCAGCTTAGGTGGTCAGGGGGACGGTAAAGAGACCCAGTACTTC
.	TRBJ2-1	TRBV27	TRBD2	CASSLNPGLAGGKQFF	TGTGCCAGCAGTTTAAACCCGGGACTAGCGGGAGGGAAGCAGTTCTTC
.	TRBJ2-3	TRBV12-3/TRBV12-4	.	CASSMTGTDTQYF	TGTGCCAGCAGCATGACTGGCACAGATACGCAGTATTTT
.	TRBJ2-1	TRBV2	TRBD2	CASSFSGLAGNEQFF	TGTGCCAGCAGTTTCTCGGGACTAGCGGGAAATGAGCAGTTCTTC
.	TRBJ2-2	TRBV7-2	TRBD1	CASSLLGQGRFGELFF	TGTGCCAGCAGCTTACTGGGACAGGGGAGGTTCGGGGAGCTGTTTTTT
.	TRBJ2-4	TRBV5-1	TRBD1	CASSGGTGNIQYF	TGCGCCAGCAGCGGTGGGACAGGTAACATTCAGTACTTC
.	TRBJ1-3	TRBV3-1/TRBV3-2	.	CASSHIQRHSGNTIYF	TGTGCCAGCAGCCATATTCAGAGACACTCTGGAAACACCATATATTTT
.	TRBJ1-6	TRBV18	TRBD1	CASSLGQGDSPLHF	TGTGCCAGCTCACTGGGACAGGGAGATTCACCCCTCCACTTT
medium-sized	TRBJ2-2	TRBV7-7	TRBD2	CASSPSGTSISGELFF	TGTGCTAGCAGCCCATCCGGGACTAGCATTAGCGGGGAGCTGTTTTTT
.	TRBJ1-1	TRBV28	.	CASSKTGNTEAFF	TGTGCCAGCAGTAAAACAGGGAACACTGAAGCTTTCTTT
.	TRBJ2-1	TRBV9	.	CASSPPSFLEQFF	TGTGCCAGCAGCCCTCCTAGCTTTCTTGAGCAGTTCTTC
.	TRBJ2-5	TRBV2	.	CASSGNFAEREETQYF	TGTGCCAGCAGTGGCAACTTCGCGGAGAGGGAAGAGACCCAGTACTTC
.	TRBJ2-7	TRBV6-5	.	CASSYGTTYEQYF	TGTGCCAGCAGTTACGGGACAACCTACGAGCAGTACTTC
.	TRBJ1-1	TRBV11-3	.	CASSLQGNTEAFF	TGTGCCAGCAGCTTACAGGGGAACACTGAAGCTTTCTTT
.	TRBJ1-5	TRBV2	.	CATHRSPGYQPQHF	TGTGCCACCCATCGCAGTCCAGGGTATCAGCCCCAGCATTTT